This T cell receptor beta chain emerged from a study of CD8+CD57+ T cells in acquired aplastic anemia. For sequencing, patients were chosen who had shown expansion of CD8+CD57+ cells by flow cytometry. In this sample, this clonotype turned up a few times. V shed 1 base and J shed 2 bases, with 9 bases lying between them. The CDR3 has 15 amino acids. The germline CDR1 and CDR2 sequences are MNHEY and SVGEGT. CDR3 and TCR beta VDJ profiling relied on a genomic DNA template. TCRdb analysed the reads with MiXCR anew, one entry per CDR3 protein. The sample has roughly 200,000 distinct CDR3 sequences; around 60% are singletons.

The chain couples TRBV6-2 or TRBV6-3 to TRBJ2-1; no clear D gene. This clonotype originated in a human donor with aplastic anemia. The sample consisted of sorted CD4+, CD8+, or CD8+CD57+ T cells (not recorded which) from PBMCs. CDR3 residues: CASSYLGAPYNEQFF. The CDR3 nucleotides are TGTGCCAGCAGTTACTTGGGTGCTCCCTACAATGAGCAGTTCTTC.